This TCR beta chain is from a study of vaccination and CD4 T cells after COVID-19. Across the study: Two doses of either BNT162b2 or mRNA-1273 vaccine went to participants. Researchers treated control cultures with a CEFX pool, an HIV-1 Nef pool, or no peptide.

For this clonotype: Its specificity is not known.

Sequencing of the DNA from cultured CD4+ T cells was carried out with the Oncomine TCR Beta short-read assay. Genomic DNA was isolated from cultured CD4+ T cells. TCRdb called the PCR reads again in MiXCR, with one record for every CDR3 protein. Among roughly 11,000 distinct CDR3 sequences listed, roughly 43% were seen once. CDR1 MNHEY and CDR2 SMNVEV come from the germline V gene (reference sequence). The CDR3 has 17 residues. V lost 0 bases, J lost 4 bases, and 8 bases stayed unmatched. Described treatment: approximately 9-day PBMC culture with coronavirus spike peptide pools or control peptides (ViraFEST assay). Unexposed donor CD4+ T cells predated the COVID-19 pandemic, collected 2011-2018.

This clonotype originated in a human donor in good health. V usage is TRBV27 and J usage is TRBJ2-3; 9 nucleotides line up with TRBD2. Sequenced sample: CD4+ T cells from blood, cultured in vitro. CDR3 sequence: CASSLSYSGRRADTQYF. The DNA of the CDR3 is TGTGCCAGCAGTTTATCCTATAGCGGGAGACGAGCAGATACGCAGTATTTT.